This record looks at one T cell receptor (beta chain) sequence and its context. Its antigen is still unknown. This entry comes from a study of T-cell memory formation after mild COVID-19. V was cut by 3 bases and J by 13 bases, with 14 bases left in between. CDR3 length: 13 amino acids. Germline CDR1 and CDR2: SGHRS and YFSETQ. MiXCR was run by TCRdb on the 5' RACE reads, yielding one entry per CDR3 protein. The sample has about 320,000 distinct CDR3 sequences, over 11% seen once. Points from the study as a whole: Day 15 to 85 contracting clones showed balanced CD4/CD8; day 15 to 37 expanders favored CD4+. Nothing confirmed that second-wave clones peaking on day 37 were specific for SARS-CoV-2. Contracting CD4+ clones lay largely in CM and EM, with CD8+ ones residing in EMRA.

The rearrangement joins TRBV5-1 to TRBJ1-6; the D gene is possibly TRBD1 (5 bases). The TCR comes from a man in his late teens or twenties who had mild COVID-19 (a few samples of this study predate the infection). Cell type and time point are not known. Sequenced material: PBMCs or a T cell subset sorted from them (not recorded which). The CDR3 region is CASSWWGLTPLHF. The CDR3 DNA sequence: TGCGCCAGCAGCTGGTGGGGCCTCACCCCCCTCCACTTT.